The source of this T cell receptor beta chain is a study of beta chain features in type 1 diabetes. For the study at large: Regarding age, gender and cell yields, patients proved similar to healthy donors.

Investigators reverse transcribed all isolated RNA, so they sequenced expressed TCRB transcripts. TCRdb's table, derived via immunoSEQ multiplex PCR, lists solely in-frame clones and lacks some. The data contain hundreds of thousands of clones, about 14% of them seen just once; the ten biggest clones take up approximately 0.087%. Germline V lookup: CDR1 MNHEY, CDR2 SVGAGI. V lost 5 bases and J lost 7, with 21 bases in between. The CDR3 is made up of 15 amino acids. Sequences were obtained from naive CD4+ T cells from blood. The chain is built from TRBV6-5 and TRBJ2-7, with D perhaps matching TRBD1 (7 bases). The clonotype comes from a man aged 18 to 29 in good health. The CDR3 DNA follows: TGTGCCAGCAGTCCAGGGGGGCGGGGCAGTCCGGAGCAGTACTTC. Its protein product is CASSPGGRGSPEQYF.